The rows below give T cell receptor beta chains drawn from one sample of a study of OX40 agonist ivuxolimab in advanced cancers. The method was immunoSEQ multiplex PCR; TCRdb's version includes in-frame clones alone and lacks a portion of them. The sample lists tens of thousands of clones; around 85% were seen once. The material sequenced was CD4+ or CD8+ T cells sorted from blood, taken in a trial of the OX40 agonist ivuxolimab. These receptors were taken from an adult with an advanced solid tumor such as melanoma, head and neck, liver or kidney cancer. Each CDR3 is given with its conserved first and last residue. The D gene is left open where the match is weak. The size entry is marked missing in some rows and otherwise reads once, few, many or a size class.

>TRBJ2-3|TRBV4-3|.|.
CASSQEGPGDAGGTQYF
TGCGCCAGCAGCCAAGAGGGTCCCGGTGACGCCGGTGGTACGCAGTATTTT
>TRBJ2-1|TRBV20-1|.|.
CSASPKREQFF
TGCAGTGCTAGCCCTAAGCGTGAGCAGTTCTTC
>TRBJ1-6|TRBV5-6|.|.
CASSLWTVNSPLHF
TGTGCCAGCAGCCTCTGGACGGTTAATTCACCCCTCCACTTT
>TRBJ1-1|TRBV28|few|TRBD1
CASTSAGGVNTEAFF
TGTGCCAGCACCTCTGCAGGGGGGGTCAACACTGAAGCTTTCTTT
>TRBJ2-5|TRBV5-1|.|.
CASSPGPQETQYF
TGCGCCAGCAGCCCCGGACCTCAAGAGACCCAGTACTTC
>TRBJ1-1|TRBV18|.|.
CASSSTERGEWGTEAFF
TGTGCCAGCTCATCTACAGAACGGGGCGAGTGGGGAACTGAAGCTTTCTTT
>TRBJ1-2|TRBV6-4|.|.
CASSDWPAYGYTF
TGTGCCAGCAGTGACTGGCCAGCCTATGGCTACACCTTC
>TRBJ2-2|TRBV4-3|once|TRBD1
CASSQDALDRGKDTGELFF
TGCGCCAGCAGCCAAGATGCCTTGGACAGGGGAAAGGACACCGGGGAGCTGTTTTTT
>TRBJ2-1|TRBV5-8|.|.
CASSFTDNEQFF
TGTGCCAGCAGCTTTACGGACAATGAGCAGTTCTTC
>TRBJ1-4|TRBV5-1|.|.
CASSFRGQGNEKLFF
TGCGCCAGCAGCTTCAGGGGCCAGGGAAATGAAAAACTGTTTTTT
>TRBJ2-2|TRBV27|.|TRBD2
CASSSTAGGGELFF
TGTGCCAGCAGTTCTACTGCGGGAGGCGGGGAGCTGTTTTTT
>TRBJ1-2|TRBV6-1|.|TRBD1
CASTRSDRVYGYTF
TGTGCCAGCACCCGATCCGACAGGGTTTATGGCTACACCTTC
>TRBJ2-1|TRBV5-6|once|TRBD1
CASSTGTASYNEQFF
TGTGCCAGCAGCACCGGGACAGCCTCCTACAATGAGCAGTTCTTC
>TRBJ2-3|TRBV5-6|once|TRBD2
CASSSNPSGFTDTQYF
TGTGCCAGCAGCTCGAACCCTAGCGGATTCACAGATACGCAGTATTTT
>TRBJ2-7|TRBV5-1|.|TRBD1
CASSRSGQGVEQYF
TGCGCCAGCAGCCGCAGCGGACAGGGGGTAGAGCAGTACTTC
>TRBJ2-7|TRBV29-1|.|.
CSVSRGSYEQYF
TGCAGCGTTTCGAGGGGATCCTACGAGCAGTACTTC
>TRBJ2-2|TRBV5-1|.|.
CASSLAALTNTGELFF
TGCGCCAGCAGCTTAGCAGCCCTTACGAACACCGGGGAGCTGTTTTTT
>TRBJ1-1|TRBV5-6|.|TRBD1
CASSLGTGLEAFF
TGTGCCAGCAGCTTAGGGACAGGGCTTGAAGCTTTCTTT
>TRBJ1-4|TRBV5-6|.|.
CASSSNRGVGKLFF
TGTGCCAGCAGCTCCAATAGAGGGGTCGGAAAACTGTTTTTT
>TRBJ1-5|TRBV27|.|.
CATSRDTWGNQPQHF
TGTGCCACCTCGAGGGACACCTGGGGCAATCAGCCCCAGCATTTT
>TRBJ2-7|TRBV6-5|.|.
CASSYGGGGVYEQYF
TGTGCCAGCAGTTACGGCGGTGGTGGAGTCTACGAGCAGTACTTC
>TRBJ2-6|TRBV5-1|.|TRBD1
CASLDRAGANVLTF
TGCGCCAGCCTCGACAGGGCCGGGGCCAACGTCCTGACTTTC
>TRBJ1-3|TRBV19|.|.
CASSRGPGNTIYF
TGTGCCAGTAGCAGGGGTCCTGGAAACACCATATATTTT
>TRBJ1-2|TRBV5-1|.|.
CASSFTGTNYGYTF
TGCGCCAGCAGCTTTACAGGGACCAACTATGGCTACACCTTC
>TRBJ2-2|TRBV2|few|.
CASRTRGTGELFF
TGTGCCAGCAGAACCCGAGGAACCGGGGAGCTGTTTTTT
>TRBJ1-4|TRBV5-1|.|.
CASSLPGTDNEKLFF
TGCGCCAGCAGCTTGCCCGGGACCGACAATGAAAAACTGTTTTTT
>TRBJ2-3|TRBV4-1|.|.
CASSGVGDADTQYF
TGCGCCAGCAGCGGCGTGGGGGACGCAGATACGCAGTATTTT
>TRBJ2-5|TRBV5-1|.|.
CASTNPGEETQYF
TGCGCCAGTACAAACCCCGGGGAAGAGACCCAGTACTTC
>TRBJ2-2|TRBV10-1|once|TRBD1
CASGLGQANTGELFF
TGCGCCAGCGGCCTGGGACAGGCGAACACCGGGGAGCTGTTTTTT
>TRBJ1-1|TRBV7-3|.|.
CASSLWRESEAFF
TGTGCCAGCAGCTTATGGAGGGAGTCTGAAGCTTTCTTT
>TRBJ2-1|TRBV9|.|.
CASSVAVGQSYNEQFF
TGTGCCAGCAGCGTAGCGGTTGGGCAGTCTTACAATGAGCAGTTCTTC
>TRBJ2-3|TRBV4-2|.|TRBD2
CASSQDIAGGSASTDTQYF
TGTGCCAGCAGCCAAGATATCGCGGGGGGTTCTGCTAGCACAGATACGCAGTATTTT
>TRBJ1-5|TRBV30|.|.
CAWSVQGFGNQPQHF
TGTGCCTGGAGTGTACAAGGGTTTGGCAATCAGCCCCAGCATTTT
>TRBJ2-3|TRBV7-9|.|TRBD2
CASSLGAGTSGMDTQYF
TGTGCCAGCAGCTTAGGGGCCGGGACTAGCGGAATGGATACGCAGTATTTT
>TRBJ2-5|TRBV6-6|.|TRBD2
CASRKGLAVQETQYF
TGTGCCAGCAGAAAGGGACTAGCGGTACAAGAGACCCAGTACTTC
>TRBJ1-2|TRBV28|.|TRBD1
CASSFPFRQGRGGYTF
TGTGCCAGCAGTTTCCCCTTCCGACAGGGGCGAGGTGGCTACACCTTC
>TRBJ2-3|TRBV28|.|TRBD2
CASTAGGGTDTQYF
TGTGCCAGCACGGCTGGGGGGGGCACAGATACGCAGTATTTT
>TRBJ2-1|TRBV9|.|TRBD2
CASSEGLAVYNEQFF
TGTGCCAGCAGCGAAGGGCTAGCGGTCTACAATGAGCAGTTCTTC
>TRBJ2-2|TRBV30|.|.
CAWISVVTGELFF
TGTGCCTGGATATCAGTTGTTACCGGGGAGCTGTTTTTT
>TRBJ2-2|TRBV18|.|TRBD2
CASSPPLGWASGNTGELFF
TGTGCCAGCTCACCACCGCTCGGGTGGGCTAGCGGGAACACCGGGGAGCTGTTTTTT
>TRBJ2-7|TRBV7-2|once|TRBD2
CASSPRLASYEQYF
TGTGCCAGCAGCCCACGACTAGCAAGTTACGAGCAGTACTTC
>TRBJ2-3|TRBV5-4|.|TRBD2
CASSTPAGEGDTQYF
TGTGCCAGCAGCACCCCAGCGGGAGAAGGAGATACGCAGTATTTT
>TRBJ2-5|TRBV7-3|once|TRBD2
CASSLRRLAGETQYF
TGTGCCAGCAGCTTAAGGAGACTAGCGGGGGAGACCCAGTACTTC
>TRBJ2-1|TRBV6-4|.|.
CASSVGIRTRQFF
TGTGCCAGCAGTGTGGGGATTCGGACCAGGCAGTTCTTC